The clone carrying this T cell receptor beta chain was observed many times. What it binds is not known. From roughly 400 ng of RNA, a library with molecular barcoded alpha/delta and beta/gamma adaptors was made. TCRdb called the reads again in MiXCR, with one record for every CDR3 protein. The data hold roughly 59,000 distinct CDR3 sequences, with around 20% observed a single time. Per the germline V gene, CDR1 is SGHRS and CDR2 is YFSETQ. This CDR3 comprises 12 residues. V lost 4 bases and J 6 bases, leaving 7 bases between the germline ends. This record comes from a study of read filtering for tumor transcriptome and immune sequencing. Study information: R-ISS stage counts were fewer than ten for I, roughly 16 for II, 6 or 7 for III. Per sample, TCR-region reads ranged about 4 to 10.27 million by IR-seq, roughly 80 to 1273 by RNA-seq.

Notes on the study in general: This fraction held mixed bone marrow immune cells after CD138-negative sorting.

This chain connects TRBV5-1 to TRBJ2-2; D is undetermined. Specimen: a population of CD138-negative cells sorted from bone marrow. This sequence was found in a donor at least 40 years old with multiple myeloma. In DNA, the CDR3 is TGCGCCAGCAGCCCGGTTCCCGGGGAGCTGTTTTTT. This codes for CASSPVPGELFF.